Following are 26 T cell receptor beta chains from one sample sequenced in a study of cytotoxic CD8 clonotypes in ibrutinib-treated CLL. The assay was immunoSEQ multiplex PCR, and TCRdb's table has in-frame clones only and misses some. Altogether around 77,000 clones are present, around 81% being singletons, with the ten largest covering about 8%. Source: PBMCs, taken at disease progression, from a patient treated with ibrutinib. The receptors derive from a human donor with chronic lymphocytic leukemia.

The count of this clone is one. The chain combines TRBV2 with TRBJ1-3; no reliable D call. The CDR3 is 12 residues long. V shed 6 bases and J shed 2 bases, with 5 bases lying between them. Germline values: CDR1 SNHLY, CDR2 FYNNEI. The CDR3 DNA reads TGTGCCAGCAGCCCGGCTGGAAACACCATATATTTT. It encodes CASSPAGNTIYF.

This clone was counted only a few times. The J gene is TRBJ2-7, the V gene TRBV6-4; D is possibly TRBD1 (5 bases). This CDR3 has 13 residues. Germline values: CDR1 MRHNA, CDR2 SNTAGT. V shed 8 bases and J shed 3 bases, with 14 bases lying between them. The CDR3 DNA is TGTGCCAGCTCACACCGGCAGGGCTACGAGCAGTACTTC. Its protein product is CASSHRQGYEQYF.

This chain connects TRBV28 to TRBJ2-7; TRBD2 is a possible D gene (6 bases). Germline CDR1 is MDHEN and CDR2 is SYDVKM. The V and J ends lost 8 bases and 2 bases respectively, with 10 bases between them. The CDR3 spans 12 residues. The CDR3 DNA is TGTGCCAGCGGGGGGTCAACCTACGAGCAGTACTTC. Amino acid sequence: CASGGSTYEQYF.

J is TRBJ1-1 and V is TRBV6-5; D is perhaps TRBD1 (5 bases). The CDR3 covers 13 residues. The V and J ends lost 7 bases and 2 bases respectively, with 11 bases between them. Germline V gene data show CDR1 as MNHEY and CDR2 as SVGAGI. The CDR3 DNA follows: TGTGCCAGCAAAATGACAGCTAACACTGAAGCTTTCTTT. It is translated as CASKMTANTEAFF.

The CDR3 region has the DNA TGCGCCAGCAGTGGGTTCTCAGGGGCCGCGACCCTAGCCAAAAACATTCAGTACTTC. Protein sequence: CASSGFSGAATLAKNIQYF. The chain uses TRBV10-2 and TRBJ2-4; TRBD1 is a possible D gene (6 bases). The ends were cut back, 4 bases at V and 0 bases at J, with 22 bases in the middle. CDR1 and CDR2 from the germline V gene are WSHSY and SAAADI. This CDR3 has 19 amino acids.

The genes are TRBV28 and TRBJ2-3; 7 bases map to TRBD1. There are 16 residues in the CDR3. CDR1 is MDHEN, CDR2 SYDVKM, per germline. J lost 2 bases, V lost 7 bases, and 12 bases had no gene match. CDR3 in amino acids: CASIDLMGQYTDTQYF. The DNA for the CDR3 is TGTGCCAGCATTGACCTAATGGGACAGTACACAGATACGCAGTATTTT.

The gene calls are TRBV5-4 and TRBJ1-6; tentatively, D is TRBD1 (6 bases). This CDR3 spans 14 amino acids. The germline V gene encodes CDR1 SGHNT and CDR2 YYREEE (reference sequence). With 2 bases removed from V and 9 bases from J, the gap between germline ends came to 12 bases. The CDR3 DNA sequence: TGTGCCAGCAGCTTAGGGGGGAGCCTTTCACCCCTCCACTTT. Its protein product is CASSLGGSLSPLHF.

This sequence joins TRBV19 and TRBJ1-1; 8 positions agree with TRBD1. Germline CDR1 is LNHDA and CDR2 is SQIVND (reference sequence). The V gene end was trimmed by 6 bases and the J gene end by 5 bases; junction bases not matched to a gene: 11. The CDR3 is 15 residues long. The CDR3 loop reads CASRFGQGGNTEAFF. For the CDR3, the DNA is TGTGCCAGTAGATTCGGACAGGGTGGTAATACTGAAGCTTTCTTT.

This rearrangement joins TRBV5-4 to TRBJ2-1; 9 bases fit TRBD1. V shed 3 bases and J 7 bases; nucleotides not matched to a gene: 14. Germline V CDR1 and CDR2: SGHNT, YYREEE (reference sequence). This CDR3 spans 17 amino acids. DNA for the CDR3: TGTGCCAGCAGCTCGGGGACAGGGAATTCTTTTCGGAATGAGCAGTTCTTC. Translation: CASSSGTGNSFRNEQFF. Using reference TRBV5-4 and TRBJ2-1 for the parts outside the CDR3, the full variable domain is ETGVTQSPTHLIKTRGQQVTLRCSSQSGHNTVSWYQQALGQGPQFIFQYYREEENGRGNFPPRFSGLQFPNYSSELNVNALELDDSALYLCASSSGTGNSFRNEQFFGPGTRLTVL.

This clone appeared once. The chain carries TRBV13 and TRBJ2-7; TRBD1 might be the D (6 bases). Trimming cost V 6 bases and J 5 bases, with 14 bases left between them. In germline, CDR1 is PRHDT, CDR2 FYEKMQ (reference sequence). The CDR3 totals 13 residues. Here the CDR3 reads CASRITGINEQYF. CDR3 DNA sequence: TGTGCCAGCAGAATAACAGGGATCAACGAGCAGTACTTC.

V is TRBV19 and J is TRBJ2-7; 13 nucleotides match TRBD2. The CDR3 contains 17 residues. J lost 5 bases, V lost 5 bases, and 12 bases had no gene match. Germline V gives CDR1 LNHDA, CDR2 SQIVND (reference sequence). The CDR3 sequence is CASSWTSGSTSTDEQYF. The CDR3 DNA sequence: TGTGCCAGTAGTTGGACTAGCGGGAGTACTTCGACCGACGAGCAGTACTTC.

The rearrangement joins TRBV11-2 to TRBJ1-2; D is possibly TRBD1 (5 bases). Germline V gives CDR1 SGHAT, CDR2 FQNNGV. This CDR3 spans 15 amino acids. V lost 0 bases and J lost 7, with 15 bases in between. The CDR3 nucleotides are TGTGCCAGCAGCTTAGATCATTCCGGGACGGTTGGCTACACCTTC. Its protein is CASSLDHSGTVGYTF.

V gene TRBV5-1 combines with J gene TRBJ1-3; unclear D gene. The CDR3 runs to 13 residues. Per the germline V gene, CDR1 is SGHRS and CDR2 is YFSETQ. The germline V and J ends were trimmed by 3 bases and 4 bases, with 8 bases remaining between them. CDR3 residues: CASSSDGGNTIYF. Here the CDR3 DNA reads TGCGCCAGCAGCTCCGACGGCGGAAACACCATATATTTT. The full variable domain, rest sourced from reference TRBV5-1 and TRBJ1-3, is KAGVTQTPRYLIKTRGQQVTLSCSPISGHRSVSWYQQTPGQGLQFLFEYFSETQRNKGNFPGRFSGRQFSNSRSEMNVSTLELGDSALYLCASSSDGGNTIYFGEGSWLTVV.

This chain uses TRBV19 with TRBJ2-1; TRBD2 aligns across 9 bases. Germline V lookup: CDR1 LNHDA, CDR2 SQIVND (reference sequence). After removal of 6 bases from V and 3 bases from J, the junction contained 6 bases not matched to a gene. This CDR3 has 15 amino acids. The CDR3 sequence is CASRSGTSSYNEQFF. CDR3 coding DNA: TGTGCCAGTAGAAGCGGGACTAGCAGCTACAATGAGCAGTTCTTC.

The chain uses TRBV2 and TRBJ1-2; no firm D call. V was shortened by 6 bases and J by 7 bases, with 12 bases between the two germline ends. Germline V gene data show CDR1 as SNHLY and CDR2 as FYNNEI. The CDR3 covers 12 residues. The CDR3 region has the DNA TGTGCCAGCAGAGTGGCGGGGTTTGGCTACACCTTC. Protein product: CASRVAGFGYTF.

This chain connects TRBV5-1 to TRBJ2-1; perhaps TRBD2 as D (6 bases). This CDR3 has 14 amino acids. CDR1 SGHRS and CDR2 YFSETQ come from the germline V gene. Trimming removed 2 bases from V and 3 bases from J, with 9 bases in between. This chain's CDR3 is CASSFGGVYNEQFF. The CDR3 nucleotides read TGCGCCAGCAGCTTCGGCGGGGTCTACAATGAGCAGTTCTTC.

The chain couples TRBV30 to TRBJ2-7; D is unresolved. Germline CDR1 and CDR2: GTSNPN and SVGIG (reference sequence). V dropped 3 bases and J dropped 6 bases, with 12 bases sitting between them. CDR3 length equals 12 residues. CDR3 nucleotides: TGTGCCTGGAGGGTCCTGAGCACCGAGCAGTACTTC. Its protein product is CAWRVLSTEQYF. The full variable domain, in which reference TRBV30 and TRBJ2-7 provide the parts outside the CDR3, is SQTIHQWPATLVQPVGSPLSLECTVEGTSNPNLYWYRQAAGRGLQLLFYSVGIGQISSEVPQNLSASRPQDRQFILSSKKLLLSDSGFYLCAWRVLSTEQYFGPGTRLTVT.

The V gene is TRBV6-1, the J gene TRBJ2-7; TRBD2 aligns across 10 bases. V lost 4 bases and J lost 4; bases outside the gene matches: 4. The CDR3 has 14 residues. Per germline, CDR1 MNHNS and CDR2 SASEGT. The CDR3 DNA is TGTGCCAGCAGTGGGACTAGCGGTACTTACGAGCAGTACTTC. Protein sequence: CASSGTSGTYEQYF.

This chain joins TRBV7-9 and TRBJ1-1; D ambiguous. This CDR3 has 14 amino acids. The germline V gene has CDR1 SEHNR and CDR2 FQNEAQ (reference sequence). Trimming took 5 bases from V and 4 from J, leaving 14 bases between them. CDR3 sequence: CASSPIVLGTEAFF. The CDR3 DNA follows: TGTGCCAGCAGCCCTATTGTTTTGGGCACTGAAGCTTTCTTT. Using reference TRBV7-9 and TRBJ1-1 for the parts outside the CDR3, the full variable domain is DTGVSQNPRHKITKRGQNVTFRCDPISEHNRLYWYRQTLGQGPEFLTYFQNEAQLEKSRLLSDRFSAERPKGSFSTLEIQRTEQGDSAMYLCASSPIVLGTEAFFGQGTRLTVV.

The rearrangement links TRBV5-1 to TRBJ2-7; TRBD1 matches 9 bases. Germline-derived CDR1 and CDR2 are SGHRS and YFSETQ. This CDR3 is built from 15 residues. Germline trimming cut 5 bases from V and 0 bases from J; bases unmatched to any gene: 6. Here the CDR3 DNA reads TGCGCCAGCAGACCCAACAGGGGGCCCTCCTACGAGCAGTACTTC. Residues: CASRPNRGPSYEQYF.

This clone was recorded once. The CDR3 is CASSQAPGKYKNYEQYF. CDR3 nucleotide sequence: TGCGCCAGCAGCCAAGCACCGGGAAAGTACAAAAACTACGAGCAGTACTTC. The chain recombines TRBV4-1 with TRBJ2-7, with a possible D match to TRBD2 (5 bases). V lost 1 base and J lost 3, with 19 bases in between. Germline V gene data show CDR1 as MGHRA and CDR2 as YSYEKL. This CDR3 has 17 amino acids.

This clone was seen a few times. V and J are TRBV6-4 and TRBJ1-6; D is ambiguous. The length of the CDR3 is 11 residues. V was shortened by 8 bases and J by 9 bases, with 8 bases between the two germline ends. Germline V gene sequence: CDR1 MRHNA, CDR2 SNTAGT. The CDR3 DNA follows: TGTGCCAGCGAGGGCTTTTCACCCCTCCACTTT. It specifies CASEGFSPLHF.

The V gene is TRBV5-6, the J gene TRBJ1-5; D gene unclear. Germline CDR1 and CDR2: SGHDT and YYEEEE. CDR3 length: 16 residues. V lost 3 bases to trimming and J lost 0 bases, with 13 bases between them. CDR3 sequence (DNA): TGTGCCAGCAGCTCGAGACAACTCAATAGCAATCAGCCCCAGCATTTT. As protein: CASSSRQLNSNQPQHF.

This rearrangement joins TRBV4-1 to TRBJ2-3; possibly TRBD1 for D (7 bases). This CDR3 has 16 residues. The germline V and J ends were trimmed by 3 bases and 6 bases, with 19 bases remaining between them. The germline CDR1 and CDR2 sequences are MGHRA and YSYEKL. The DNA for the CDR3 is TGCGCCAGCAGCCAGCAGCTCGGGCCAGGGGGGGATACGCAGTATTTT. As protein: CASSQQLGPGGDTQYF.

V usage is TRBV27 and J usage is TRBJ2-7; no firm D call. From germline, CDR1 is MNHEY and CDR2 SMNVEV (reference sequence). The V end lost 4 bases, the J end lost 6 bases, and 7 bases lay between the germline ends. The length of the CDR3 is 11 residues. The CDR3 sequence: CASSSLGEQYF. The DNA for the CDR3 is TGTGCCAGCAGTTCTCTGGGCGAGCAGTACTTC.

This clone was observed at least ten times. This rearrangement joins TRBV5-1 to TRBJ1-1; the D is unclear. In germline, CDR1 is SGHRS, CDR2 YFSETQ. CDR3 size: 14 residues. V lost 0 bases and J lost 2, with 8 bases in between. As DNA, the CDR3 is TGCGCCAGCAGCTTGGCCTACGGAAACACTGAAGCTTTCTTT. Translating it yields CASSLAYGNTEAFF.